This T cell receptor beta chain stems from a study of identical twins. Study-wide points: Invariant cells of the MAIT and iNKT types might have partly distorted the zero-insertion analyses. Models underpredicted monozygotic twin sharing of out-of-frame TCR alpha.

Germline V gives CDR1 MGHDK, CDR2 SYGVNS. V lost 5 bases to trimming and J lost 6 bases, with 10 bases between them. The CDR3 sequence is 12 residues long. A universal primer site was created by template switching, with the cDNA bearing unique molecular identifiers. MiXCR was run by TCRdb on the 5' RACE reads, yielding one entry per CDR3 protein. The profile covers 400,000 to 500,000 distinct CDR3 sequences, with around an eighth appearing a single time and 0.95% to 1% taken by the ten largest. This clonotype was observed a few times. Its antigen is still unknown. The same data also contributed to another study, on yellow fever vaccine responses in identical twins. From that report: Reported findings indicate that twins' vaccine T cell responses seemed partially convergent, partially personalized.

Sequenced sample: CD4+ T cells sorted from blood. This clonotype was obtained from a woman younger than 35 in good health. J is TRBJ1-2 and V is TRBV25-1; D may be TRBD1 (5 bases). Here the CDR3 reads CASSLQGNGYTF. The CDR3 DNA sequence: TGTGCCAGCAGTCTGCAGGGCAATGGCTACACCTTC.